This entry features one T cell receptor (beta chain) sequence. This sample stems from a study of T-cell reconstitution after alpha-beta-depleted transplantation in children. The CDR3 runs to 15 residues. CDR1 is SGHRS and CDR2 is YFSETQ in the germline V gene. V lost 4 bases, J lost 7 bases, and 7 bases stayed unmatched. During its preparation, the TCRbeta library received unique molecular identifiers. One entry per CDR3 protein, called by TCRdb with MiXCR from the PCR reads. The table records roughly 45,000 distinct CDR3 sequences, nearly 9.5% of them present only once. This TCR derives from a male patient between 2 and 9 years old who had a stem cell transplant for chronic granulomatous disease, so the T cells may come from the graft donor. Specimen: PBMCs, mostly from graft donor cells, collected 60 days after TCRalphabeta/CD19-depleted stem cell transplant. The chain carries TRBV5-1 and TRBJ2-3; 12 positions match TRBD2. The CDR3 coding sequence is TGCGCCAGCAGCCCCGGGACTAGCGGGTCCTATACGCAGTATTTT. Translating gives CASSPGTSGSYTQYF.